This TCR beta chain was captured by sequencing in a study of blood T cells in healthy people across ages. Study-level points and caveats: A greater number of naive CD4+ cells and higher diversity distinguished long-lived donors from aged donors. Possibly confounding the expanded clonotype changes was the fact that donor CMV status was unknown.

CDR3 length: 17 amino acids. Alongside a J-beta primer mix, a sample-barcoded 5' primer served in a second PCR lasting about 6 to 12 cycles. TCRdb itself ran the 5' RACE reads through MiXCR, one entry per CDR3 protein. Here the sample spans roughly 1.9 million distinct CDR3 sequences, more than 35% being singletons. To note about this clonotype: Its antigen is currently unknown.

The TCR comes from a human donor in good health. This rearrangement joins TRBV21-1 to TRBJ1-5; no DNA check was done on the table's D call, TRBD1. TRBV21-1 is flagged as a pseudogene. What was sequenced was blood. CDR3 coding DNA: TGTGCCAGCAGGAAACTGGGGACAGAGCGGGGTAATCAGCCCCAGCATTTT. Amino acid sequence: CASRKLGTERGNQPQHF.